This record looks at one T cell receptor (beta chain) sequence and its context. As yet, its antigen is unknown. The data derive from a study of T cell repertoires in cytomegalovirus infection. About the study: Researchers turned to recently identified HLA-C-restricted CMV epitopes as well as well-studied HLA-B-restricted ones. Indications of both CMV infection and matching HLA type were provided by public TCR beta signatures.

The CDR3 has 17 amino acids. Germline assignment: CDR1 LGHNT and CDR2 FRNRAP. Between the trimmed V and J ends, which lost 4 bases and 1 base, there was a span of 19 bases. Via MiXCR, TCRdb re-called the reads, giving one row per CDR3 protein. The sample lists hundreds of thousands of distinct CDR3 sequences; 30% to 35% were seen once. General study points: Dominating the ex vivo response were HLA-C-restricted CMV-specific TCR beta clonotypes.

The gene calls are TRBV12-5 and TRBJ1-1, with D perhaps TRBD1 (5 bases). This material consisted of cultured CD8+ T cells from PBMCs, taken from culture after CMV antigen stimulation. This clonotype was obtained from a human donor in good health (CMV status not recorded). Some clones in this sample may be carry-over from other donors' samples. The CDR3 region is CASGSLIRGVKNTEAFF. The CDR3 region has the DNA TGTGCTAGTGGTTCGCTTATAAGAGGGGTTAAGAACACTGAAGCTTTCTTT. Looking up the rest from reference TRBV12-5 and TRBJ1-1 gives the full variable domain: DARVTQTPRHKVTEMGQEVTMRCQPILGHNTVFWYRQTMMQGLELLAYFRNRAPLDDSGMPKDRFSAEMPDATLATLKIQPSEPRDSAVYFCASGSLIRGVKNTEAFFGQGTRLTVV.